This TCR beta chain was observed in a study of blood T cell repertoires in COVID-19. Study-level background: From T cells, B-cell-depleted T cells, or PBMCs came the material, which was cDNA or gDNA.

Allocation to cohorts depended on clinical history reported by the participants. Someone with COVID-19 had been met by exposed participants within 2 weeks before study entry. TCRdb's table, derived via immunoSEQ multiplex PCR, lists solely in-frame clones and lacks some. The table includes a few hundred thousand clones, 80% to 90% detected once. Germline CDR1 and CDR2: MNHEY and SMNVEV (reference sequence). The V end lost 0 bases, the J end lost 1 base, and 5 bases lay between the germline ends. CDR3 length equals 14 residues. The sequenced material came from PBMCs or T cells enriched from blood (not recorded which). This chain connects TRBV27 to TRBJ2-3; D is unresolved. This clonotype was obtained from a woman aged 40-49 years who had been exposed to COVID-19. The CDR3 reads CASSLSRGTDTQYF. The CDR3 nucleotides read TGTGCCAGCAGTTTATCTCGAGGCACAGATACGCAGTATTTT.